These T cell receptor beta chains were read from a single sample in a study of blood T cell repertoires in COVID-19. Profiled with immunoSEQ multiplex PCR; TCRdb holds only in-frame clones, not every one. The sample yields about 300,000 clones, roughly nine tenths seen once. Sequenced input: PBMCs or T cells enriched from blood (not recorded which). These receptors came from a woman aged 40-49 years who had recovered from COVID-19. Each CDR3 is given without its conserved first and last residue. Expanded clones get a size class; other rows say once, few or many, or leave the size out.

v_gene	abundance	j_gene	CDR3aa
TRBV18	-	TRBJ2-1	ASSSRHGDNEQF
TRBV11-2	-	TRBJ1-1	ASRRHRGQDTEAF
TRBV27	-	TRBJ1-2	ASSRWGSGEGYT
TRBV7-2	-	TRBJ1-2	ASSPRVGYGYT
TRBV9	-	TRBJ1-4	ASSQGLDEKLF
TRBV5-6	-	TRBJ2-1	ASSDGLRANEQF
TRBV6-2/TRBV6-3	-	TRBJ1-1	ASSAEVVRSEAF
TRBV6-1	-	TRBJ1-2	ASSEMTGAHYGYT
TRBV10-2	many	TRBJ2-1	ASSASGGGEGEQF
TRBV3-1/TRBV3-2	-	TRBJ1-1	ASSPRDRGRTEAF
TRBV5-6	-	TRBJ1-2	ASSFRDGYT
TRBV2	-	TRBJ2-7	ASRPGQGTYEQY
TRBV18	-	TRBJ2-1	ASSLRPQSYNEQF
TRBV7-2	once	TRBJ2-3	ASSEHRGTDTQY
TRBV11-2	-	TRBJ1-1	ASSLVRGVNTEAF
TRBV7-6	once	TRBJ2-1	ASSPGGNEQF
TRBV6-5	-	TRBJ1-2	ASSYSATGDIGGYT
TRBV6-2/TRBV6-3	-	TRBJ1-6	ASSPGGRGISPLH
TRBV9	-	TRBJ1-2	ASSRKGGYGYT
TRBV5-4	-	TRBJ2-1	ASDSVASGRLNEQF
TRBV7-9	-	TRBJ1-2	ASSRDRGQRFYGYT
TRBV19	few	TRBJ1-2	ASRSYRDRGGKANYGYT
TRBV4-1	-	TRBJ2-1	ASSQLAGGYNEQF
TRBV27	-	TRBJ1-1	ASSIYRTASEAF
TRBV15	-	TRBJ1-2	ATSRDYLNGYT
TRBV18	-	TRBJ2-1	ASSPTTGYNEQF
TRBV7-2	-	TRBJ1-2	ASSLGQGYGYT
TRBV7-9	-	TRBJ2-3	ASSFSAAADITDTQY
TRBV10-3	once	TRBJ2-7	AISGTAIREQY
TRBV7-2	-	TRBJ2-5	ASSLGGGRGETQY
TRBV7-9	once	TRBJ2-7	ASSFGGTGISYEQY
TRBV7-6	-	TRBJ1-4	ASSAGQGVRGEKLF
TRBV11-2	-	TRBJ1-2	ASRYGGTGHGYT
TRBV19	-	TRBJ1-5	ASRQFDRVAHQPQH
TRBV30	-	TRBJ2-3	AWSVLGGPSTDTQY
TRBV5-1	-	TRBJ1-3	ASSLASTSSGNTIY
TRBV5-1	few	TRBJ2-5	ASSWGGTREETQY
TRBV7-2	-	TRBJ1-4	ASSFDRGEEKLF
TRBV11-2	once	TRBJ2-7	ASSWAVNRYEQY
TRBV3-1/TRBV3-2	-	TRBJ1-3	ASSRLPPRQKEYTIY
TRBV4-3	-	TRBJ1-2	ASSQDARGGYGYT
TRBV5-1	-	TRBJ2-7	ASSFQLANSYEQY
TRBV9	-	TRBJ1-2	ASSVETGYGYT
TRBV5-8	-	TRBJ1-2	ASSPANYGYT
TRBV2	-	TRBJ1-2	ASILGADGYT
TRBV6-5	-	TRBJ1-6	ASSERLSPLH
TRBV5-1	once	TRBJ2-3	ASSLLRGGSTDTQY
TRBV7-3	-	TRBJ1-6	ASSWDSYNSPLH
TRBV10-3	-	TRBJ2-7	AIRRDRDSYEQY
TRBV4-1	-	TRBJ1-2	ASSQVAGQRSGYT
TRBV4-1	-	TRBJ1-6	ASSVQGTAYNSPLH
TRBV27	once	TRBJ2-5	ASRPLGTGKETQY